The 30 T cell receptor beta chains presented below share a single source sample, sequenced in a study of blood T cell repertoires in COVID-19. Measured with immunoSEQ multiplex PCR; TCRdb has only the in-frame clones, and not every one. In the table there are a few hundred thousand clones, 80% to 90% of which are singletons. Sequenced input: PBMCs or T cells enriched from blood (not recorded which). These receptors originate from a woman aged 40 to 50 with acute COVID-19.

The rearrangement joins TRBV27 to TRBJ2-2; D is unclear. Germline CDR1 MNHEY, CDR2 SMNVEV (reference sequence). V shed 4 bases and J shed 13 bases, with 10 bases lying between them. The CDR3 runs 11 residues. CDR3 nucleotides: TGTGCCAGCAGTTACGGCGGCGCGCTGTTTTTT. It translates to CASSYGGALFF.

The J gene is TRBJ1-5, the V gene TRBV2; TRBD1 matches 11 bases. There are 16 residues in the CDR3. Germline trimming cut 6 bases from V and 4 bases from J; bases unmatched to any gene: 8. Per the germline V gene, CDR1 is SNHLY and CDR2 is FYNNEI. CDR3 protein: CASRATGTGGNQPQHF. In DNA, the CDR3 is TGTGCCAGCAGGGCGACCGGGACAGGGGGGAATCAGCCCCAGCATTTT.

This chain joins TRBV5-1 and TRBJ2-2; 12 bases agree with TRBD2. In germline, CDR1 is SGHRS, CDR2 YFSETQ. J lost 5 bases, V lost 4 bases, and 6 bases had no gene match. This CDR3 contains 16 residues. The CDR3, as DNA: TGCGCCAGCAGCAGCCAACTAGCGGGAGGAACCGGGGAGCTGTTTTTT. This encodes CASSSQLAGGTGELFF.

The chain links TRBV29-1 to TRBJ2-7; D ambiguous. Germline values: CDR1 SQVTM, CDR2 ANQGSEA. The CDR3 is 11 residues long. V lost 0 bases to trimming and J lost 3 bases, with 3 bases between them. CDR3 loop: CSVEDNYEQYF. The CDR3 DNA follows: TGCAGCGTTGAAGATAACTACGAGCAGTACTTC.

The rearrangement joins TRBV5-6 to TRBJ2-5; tentative D call: TRBD2 (5 bases). Germline V gene sequence: CDR1 SGHDT, CDR2 YYEEEE. This CDR3 has 15 amino acids. The germline V and J ends were trimmed by 1 base and 5 bases, with 15 bases remaining between them. CDR3 bases: TGTGCCAGCAGCTTGCGAGGGTATGGCAGCGAGACCCAGTACTTC. Translating it yields CASSLRGYGSETQYF.

This sequence joins TRBV7-3 and TRBJ1-2, with TRBD1 matching 9 bases. Per germline, CDR1 SGHTA and CDR2 FQGTGA. The ends lost 2 bases at V and 2 bases at J; junction bases unmatched: 3. The CDR3 is 15 residues long. CDR3 protein: CASSLAGTGNYGYTF. The CDR3 DNA reads TGTGCCAGCAGCTTAGCCGGGACAGGGAACTATGGCTACACCTTC.

The V and J genes are TRBV10-2 and TRBJ2-7, with 10 bases aligning to TRBD2. CDR1 WSHSY and CDR2 SAAADI come from the germline V gene. Trimming cost V 8 bases and J 1 base; bases outside gene matches: 8. CDR3 length equals 15 residues. CDR3 protein: CASFKREGLSYEQYF. CDR3 DNA: TGCGCCAGCTTTAAGCGGGAGGGTCTGTCCTACGAGCAGTACTTC.

This chain joins TRBV5-4 and TRBJ2-3; D may be TRBD2 (6 bases). The CDR3 totals 15 residues. The V end was cut by 5 bases, the J end by 0 bases, with 13 bases between. Per germline, CDR1 SGHNT and CDR2 YYREEE (reference sequence). The CDR3 protein is CASSPGVSSTDTQYF. CDR3 coding DNA: TGTGCCAGCAGTCCGGGGGTCTCTAGCACAGATACGCAGTATTTT.

The genes are TRBV30 and TRBJ2-7; D is possibly TRBD2 (6 bases). There are 12 residues in the CDR3. Germline CDR1 reads GTSNPN; CDR2 reads SVGIG (reference sequence). V lost 3 bases, J lost 2 bases, and 8 bases lay in between. The chain's CDR3 is CAWSGSTYEQYF. The CDR3 bases are TGTGCCTGGAGCGGGAGCACCTACGAGCAGTACTTC.

The chain combines TRBV7-9 with TRBJ2-5; D is unresolved. Trimming took 4 bases from V and 5 from J, leaving 11 bases between them. Germline V gives CDR1 SEHNR, CDR2 FQNEAQ (reference sequence). This CDR3 contains 13 residues. The CDR3 sequence: CASSSPWLETQYF. The CDR3 DNA reads TGTGCCAGCAGCTCCCCTTGGCTCGAGACCCAGTACTTC. Full variable domain (rest looked up from reference TRBV7-9 and TRBJ2-5): DTGVSQNPRHKITKRGQNVTFRCDPISEHNRLYWYRQTLGQGPEFLTYFQNEAQLEKSRLLSDRFSAERPKGSFSTLEIQRTEQGDSAMYLCASSSPWLETQYFGPGTRLLVL.

This clone has just a few counts. The V call is TRBV5-1, the J call TRBJ2-7; 9 bases fit TRBD1. Trimming cost V 6 bases and J 3 bases; bases outside gene matches: 4. This CDR3 has 13 residues. Germline V gene sequence: CDR1 SGHRS, CDR2 YFSETQ. CDR3 coding DNA: TGCGCCAGCATCAACAGGGGGCTCTACGAGCAGTACTTC. It specifies CASINRGLYEQYF. Full variable domain (rest looked up from reference TRBV5-1 and TRBJ2-7): KAGVTQTPRYLIKTRGQQVTLSCSPISGHRSVSWYQQTPGQGLQFLFEYFSETQRNKGNFPGRFSGRQFSNSRSEMNVSTLELGDSALYLCASINRGLYEQYFGPGTRLTVT.

This sequence joins TRBV27 and TRBJ1-6; D is possibly TRBD1 (5 bases). CDR3 length: 14 amino acids. Trimming took off 3 bases at V and 10 bases at J, with 13 bases between the two ends. The germline V gene has CDR1 MNHEY and CDR2 SMNVEV (reference sequence). CDR3 residues: CASSFYGDSSPLHF. CDR3 nucleotide sequence: TGTGCCAGCAGTTTTTACGGGGACTCCTCACCCCTCCACTTT.

The chain joins TRBV24-1 to TRBJ2-1; TRBD2 agrees at 10 bases. J lost 7 bases, V lost 3 bases, and 8 bases had no gene match. Per the germline V gene, CDR1 is KGHDR and CDR2 is SFDVKD. The CDR3 runs to 16 residues. This CDR3 is CATSDKAGGDWNEQFF. For the CDR3, the DNA is TGTGCCACCAGTGATAAAGCGGGAGGGGATTGGAATGAGCAGTTCTTC.

J is TRBJ1-5 and V is TRBV28, with D maybe TRBD1 (6 bases). This CDR3 has 13 residues. Germline V gene lookup returns CDR1 MDHEN and CDR2 SYDVKM. The V end was cut by 6 bases, the J end by 6 bases, with 12 bases between. The CDR3 DNA sequence: TGTGCCAGCAGACCAACAGGGAGTCAGCCCCAGCATTTT. It encodes CASRPTGSQPQHF.

The V and J genes are TRBV30 and TRBJ2-1, with TRBD2 matching over 8 bases. V gave up 2 bases and J gave up 10 bases; unmatched junction bases: 10. The CDR3 is made up of 14 amino acids. Germline V lookup: CDR1 GTSNPN, CDR2 SVGIG (reference sequence). CDR3: CAWSRGAGDVEQFF. CDR3 DNA sequence: TGTGCCTGGAGTAGAGGAGCGGGAGATGTGGAGCAGTTCTTC. Variable domain in full (rest from reference TRBV30 and TRBJ2-1): SQTIHQWPATLVQPVGSPLSLECTVEGTSNPNLYWYRQAAGRGLQLLFYSVGIGQISSEVPQNLSASRPQDRQFILSSKKLLLSDSGFYLCAWSRGAGDVEQFFGPGTRLTVL.

The chain employs TRBV5-1 and TRBJ1-1; 7 nucleotides line up with TRBD1. CDR3 length equals 14 residues. Trimming took 3 bases from V and 1 from J; bases not matched to a gene: 3. CDR1 SGHRS and CDR2 YFSETQ come from the germline V gene. The CDR3 spells CASSWTGANTEAFF. The DNA of the CDR3 is TGCGCCAGCAGCTGGACAGGAGCGAACACTGAAGCTTTCTTT.

This CDR3 is CASSLPDRTPLHF. In DNA, the CDR3 is TGTGCCAGCAGCTTACCTGACAGGACCCCCCTCCACTTT. J is TRBJ1-6 and V is TRBV28, with D tentatively TRBD1 (6 bases). V shed 6 bases and J shed 13 bases, with 16 bases lying between them. This CDR3 has 13 amino acids. Germline assignment: CDR1 MDHEN and CDR2 SYDVKM. Filled out from reference TRBV28 and TRBJ1-6, the complete variable domain reads DVKVTQSSRYLVKRTGEKVFLECVQDMDHENMFWYRQDPGLGLRLIYFSYDVKMKEKGDIPEGYSVSREKKERFSLILESASTNQTSMYLCASSLPDRTPLHFGNGTRLTVT.

The genes are TRBV11-3 and TRBJ1-2, with D unclear. Germline CDR1 and CDR2: SGHNT and YENEEA. The CDR3 has 14 amino acids. Trimming removed 0 bases at V and 2 bases at J, with 7 bases between. CDR3 in amino acids: CASSLESRNYGYTF. CDR3 coding DNA: TGTGCCAGCAGCTTAGAGTCGAGAAACTATGGCTACACCTTC. Variable domain in full (rest from reference TRBV11-3 and TRBJ1-2): EAGVVQSPRYKIIEKKQPVAFWCNPISGHNTLYWYLQNLGQGPELLIRYENEEAVDDSQLPKDRFSAERLKGVDSTLKIQPAELGDSAVYLCASSLESRNYGYTFGSGTRLTVV.

This clone came up once. V usage is TRBV28 and J usage is TRBJ2-7, with 15 bases lining up with TRBD2. V shed 6 bases and J 3 bases; nucleotides not matched to a gene: 6. CDR1 and CDR2 from the germline V gene are MDHEN and SYDVKM. The CDR3 is 16 residues long. In nucleotides, the CDR3 is TGTGCCAGCAGCGGAGCGGGACTAGCGGGAGGCTACGAGCAGTACTTC. It is translated as CASSGAGLAGGYEQYF.

This clone was found a few times. Other DNA sequences in this sample translate to the same CDR3. The chain combines TRBV6-5 with TRBJ2-1; TRBD2 might be the D (5 bases). The V end lost 6 bases, the J end lost 10 bases, and 10 bases lay between the germline ends. The CDR3 is 11 amino acids. Germline V gene data show CDR1 as MNHEY and CDR2 as SVGAGI. The CDR3 sequence: CASSQGSEQFF. CDR3 DNA: TGTGCCAGCAGCCAAGGGAGCGAGCAGTTCTTC.

V gene TRBV5-1 combines with J gene TRBJ2-2; 9 nucleotides agree with TRBD2. This CDR3 region has 19 residues. V dropped 5 bases and J dropped 2; count of bases not matched to a gene: 16. The germline V gene encodes CDR1 SGHRS and CDR2 YFSETQ. The CDR3, as DNA: TGCGCCAGCAGAACAGGAATTTTGGGGACTAGCAGAAACACCGGGGAGCTGTTTTTT. Translating it yields CASRTGILGTSRNTGELFF.

The rearrangement uses TRBV9 and TRBJ2-1; TRBD2 agrees at 14 bases. This CDR3 comprises 21 residues. Germline V gene sequence: CDR1 SGDLS, CDR2 YYNGEE. The J segment lost 1 base and the V segment lost 3 bases, leaving 15 bases of the junction unmatched. DNA of the CDR3: TGTGCCAGCAGCGCCACCGGGACTAGCGGGAGAGGGGGTAGTTCCTACAATGAGCAGTTCTTC. Translating it yields CASSATGTSGRGGSSYNEQFF.

The chain is built from TRBV19 and TRBJ2-2; the D gene is possibly TRBD2 (5 bases). The V gene's germline CDR1 is LNHDA and CDR2 SQIVND (reference sequence). V lost 8 bases and J 5 bases, leaving 21 bases between the germline ends. The CDR3 length is 16 residues. CDR3 residues: CASGHLGSGGTGELFF. The CDR3 bases are TGTGCCAGTGGGCATTTGGGGAGCGGAGGTACCGGGGAGCTGTTTTTT. Based on the CDR3 plus reference TRBV19 and TRBJ2-2, the full variable domain is DGGITQSPKYLFRKEGQNVTLSCEQNLNHDAMYWYRQDPGQGLRLIYYSQIVNDFQKGDIAEGYSVSREKKESFPLTVTSAQKNPTAFYLCASGHLGSGGTGELFFGEGSRLTVL.

The chain recombines TRBV2 with TRBJ1-5, with a possible D match to TRBD1 (5 bases). This CDR3 is built from 13 residues. The germline CDR1 and CDR2 sequences are SNHLY and FYNNEI. V lost 4 bases, J lost 6 bases, and 10 bases lay in between. The CDR3 region has the DNA TGTGCCAGCAGTGTCCTCCAGGGTCAGCCCCAGCATTTT. Translated, it gives CASSVLQGQPQHF.

The chain carries TRBV11-3 and TRBJ2-7; 7 bases are shared with TRBD1. The CDR3 extends over 15 amino acids. Trimming removed 4 bases from V and 2 bases from J; junction bases left unmatched: 8. Germline V gene data show CDR1 as SGHNT and CDR2 as YENEEA. The CDR3: CASSSRGKYPYEQYF. The DNA of the CDR3 is TGTGCCAGCAGCTCCAGGGGGAAATACCCCTACGAGCAGTACTTC.

The V call is TRBV3-1 (or the pseudogene TRBV3-2), the J call TRBJ2-3; tentatively, D is TRBD2 (6 bases). This CDR3 is built from 15 residues. Deletions cut 1 base from V and 5 bases from J, with 13 bases between. Germline V gives CDR1 LGHDT, CDR2 YNNKEL (reference sequence). CDR3 in DNA: TGTGCCAGCAGCCAAGGGGGGACTCCCCGAGATACGCAGTATTTT. Protein sequence: CASSQGGTPRDTQYF.

The chain recombines TRBV29-1 with TRBJ1-1; 7 bases are a match to TRBD1. CDR1 and CDR2 from the germline V gene are SQVTM and ANQGSEA. V lost 7 bases and J lost 0; bases outside the gene matches: 5. The CDR3 extends over 13 amino acids. The CDR3 reads CSACDRVNTEAFF. CDR3 bases: TGCAGCGCTTGTGACAGGGTGAACACTGAAGCTTTCTTT.

The genes are TRBV5-4 and TRBJ2-7, with D unclear. Trimming cost V 0 bases and J 2 bases, with 6 bases left between them. CDR1 is SGHNT and CDR2 is YYREEE in the germline V gene (reference sequence). This CDR3 has 13 amino acids. The CDR3 is CASSLDRTYEQYF. DNA of the CDR3: TGTGCCAGCAGCTTGGACAGAACCTACGAGCAGTACTTC.

The chain links TRBV6-5 to TRBJ1-5, with 8 positions matching TRBD1. The germline gives CDR1 MNHEY, CDR2 SVGAGI. The CDR3 has 12 residues. The trim removed 6 bases at V and 7 bases at J, leaving 2 bases unmatched. CDR3 nucleotides: TGTGCCAGCAGGACAGGGGCCCAGCCCCAGCATTTT. It specifies CASRTGAQPQHF.

V usage is TRBV5-6 and J usage is TRBJ2-7; 8 positions match TRBD1. This CDR3 spans 13 amino acids. From germline, CDR1 is SGHDT and CDR2 YYEEEE. The V segment lost 4 bases and the J segment 6 bases; nucleotides outside the gene matches: 6. Here the CDR3 DNA reads TGTGCCAGCAGCAAGGAACAGGGGGGCGAGCAGTACTTC. As protein: CASSKEQGGEQYF.